This T cell receptor beta chain was captured by sequencing in a study of T cell repertoires in cytomegalovirus infection. Study details: The authors relied on CMV epitopes, both recently identified HLA-C-restricted and well-studied HLA-B-restricted.

TCRdb recomputed calls from the reads with MiXCR, one row per CDR3 protein. This sample carries nearly 700,000 distinct CDR3 sequences, around 35% of them seen once, and the ten largest clones take 15% to 20%. Note on this clonotype: The antigen is undetermined.

Germline V gene sequence: CDR1 SQVTM, CDR2 ANQGSEA. The CDR3 is 14 residues long. V was pared by 2 bases and J by 5 bases, with 4 bases of the junction left unmatched. The rearrangement uses TRBV29-1 and TRBJ2-2; 8 bases line up with TRBD1. The sample was cultured PBMCs, taken from culture after CMV antigen stimulation. The sequence derives from a human donor in good health (CMV status not recorded). Some clones in this sample may be carry-over from other donors' samples. This CDR3 reads CSVEQGAGTGELFF. The CDR3 DNA reads as TGCAGCGTTGAACAGGGGGCTGGAACCGGGGAGCTGTTTTTT.